Listed here is a single TCR beta chain. The target of this receptor is not known. Base qualities were left out, and no much larger clone turns up one base away. In total, 600 or so healthy bone marrow donors made up the cohort. At the time of sampling, all cohort members were nominally healthy, though unrecorded immune exposures were likely present. The donor tested CMV seronegative, placing the donor among the 352 seronegative members of the cohort. Every donor gave a peripheral blood sample, and the peripheral blood mononuclear cells from that sample were used for TCR beta sequencing. The Qiagen DNeasy Blood Extraction Kit was used to extract genomic DNA from the blood cell samples. This specimen comes from a study of cytomegalovirus exposure and HLA in healthy donors (TCRdb year 2017). Turning to the overall study: According to an earlier analysis of several hundred of the donors, about 170 million T cells yielded over 100 million unique TCR beta sequences and approximately 300 Gb of sequence data. An early release that covered several hundred HLA-typed donors contained about 290 gigabases of sequencing data and 85 million to 100 million unique TCR sequences. The study aimed to test whether cataloging public T cell receptors could reveal signatures of past pathogen exposure. In the later analysis, no new phenotypic data were used to find candidate immune exposures; instead, reliance was placed on TCR beta sequences and their occurrence across donors. Of the approximately 370 genotyped donors, 70% to 90% were placed in the genetic ancestry cluster associated with self-reported Caucasian donors. Roughly five DR-DQ haplotypes were handled as single units for association and clustering, since linkage in the cohort was strong. Besides the first cohort of roughly 640 subjects, a separate validation cohort made up of 120 different subjects was used. An earlier analysis of around 540 of the donors applied high-throughput TCR beta sequencing to assess whether each TCR beta V gene segment acted as functional or pseudogenic. HLA typing covered class I and class II loci at four-digit resolution. Among some 400 genotyped donors of the cohort, an average of around 250,000 unique TCR beta nucleotide sequences was sequenced per donor, of which 15% to 20% were non-productive. In a later genetic analysis, genome-wide SNP genotypes for about 55% of the roughly 700 donors were used, and that subset was treated as a discovery cohort. The study profiled the T cell repertoires of some 610 subjects by immunosequencing and related them to cytomegalovirus serostatus. Typing coverage differed by locus: A, B, C, DRB1 and DQB1 were typed in about 620-640 donors, DQA1 in 500 to 550, DPA1 in around 610, and DPB1 in about 450. Donor age, sex, ethnicity and CMV serostatus were compiled together with the repertoire data. To predict cytomegalovirus infection status, the study combined high-throughput TCR immunosequencing, statistical association of individual TCRs with disease status, and machine learning. In a later analysis, previously published TCR beta repertoires from 550 to 700 donors were re-analyzed and high-resolution HLA genotyping was added so that TCR occurrence patterns could be studied. Every discovery cohort repertoire had been produced on one sequencing platform.

Library preparation used the immunoSEQ multiplex PCR assay. The multiplex PCR relied on a mix of 60 forward primers for TCR Vbeta segments and 13 reverse primers for TCR Jbeta segments. Amplification of the CDR3 region of rearranged TCR beta genes was performed with a multiplex PCR assay on genomic DNA. The amplified TCR beta libraries were sequenced on the Illumina HiSeq System as 87-base-pair reads. As for the authors' bioinformatics: In a later analysis, tens of millions of unique TCR beta chains were counted across the 500 to 850 repertoires, and roughly 11 million of these chains were shared by at least two donors. Raw reads were error-corrected and collapsed into unique sequences by a nearest-neighbor algorithm in which closely related sequences were merged to remove PCR and sequencing errors. CDR3 sequences were aligned to IMGT reference sequences to assign V, D and J gene segments. For a sequence to be retained, a match of at least six nucleotides was required to both a V gene segment and a J gene segment. A rearrangement was called productive if the CDR3 had no stop codons and remained in frame with V and J, and every other rearrangement was called non-productive. Following IMGT convention, CDR3 was defined as the stretch from the second conserved V-encoded cysteine up to the conserved J-encoded phenylalanine. The earlier analysis of a few hundred of the donors excluded any sequence lacking an unambiguous match to a single V gene segment. In an earlier analysis of approximately 590 of the donors, V segments were called functional above 56.7% productive rearrangements and were called segregating when the between-donor standard deviation exceeded 5%. To diagnose cytomegalovirus status from the catalog of TCR beta chain sequences, a statistical classification framework was built. In a later analysis, TCR nucleotide sequences were compared against IMGT/GENE-DB human TR gene sequences so that V and J genes could be assigned. A later analysis assigned CDR3 sequences and most-parsimonious VDJ recombination scenarios with the TCRdist pipeline. In a later analysis, each TCR beta chain was defined by its CDR3 amino acid sequence together with its V-gene family, and reads lacking a unique V-gene family were excluded. As a way to deal with suspected cross-contamination and a sequencing artifact, a later analysis dropped over 550 nucleotide sequences that were highly shared and had low generation probability. For each public chain, a later analysis derived a clonal expansion index from normalized ranks of inferred template counts within each repertoire. In a later analysis, generation probabilities were computed with a VDJ recombination model fitted to out-of-frame rearrangements, and the resulting probabilities were checked against IGoR. In a later analysis, hypergeometric tests were used to score TCR-TCR, TCR-HLA and TCR-CMV co-occurrence, with a repertoire-size bias correction applied to TCR pairs. To estimate false discovery rates, a later analysis permuted the HLA or CMV assignments 20 times. In a later analysis, co-occurring TCRs were grouped using DBSCAN, and TCRdist sequence similarity was added for clustering within HLA-allele-positive subsets. Repertoires with fewer than 30,000 or more than 120,000 public chains were left out of co-occurrence clustering, as were about 5 repertoires with anomalous nucleotide sharing. TCRdb carries this immuneACCESS record with in-frame sequences only. Its versions omit some clonotypes, under half of them owing to an unresolved V gene in the studies checked, with the rest unexplained. From that table come the V and J calls and clone size; the DNA was used to work out D and trimming. This sample has some 120,000 clones in its table, and approximately 78% of those were observed once. Of the sample, 0.9% to 1.2% falls within the top ten clones.

Trimming costs V 2 bases and J 0 bases, and their ends lie 13 bases apart. CDR1 is given as SGHAT and CDR2 as FQNNGV, both from the germline V gene. The CDR3 sequence holds 16 residues, the cysteine and phenylalanine included. The kept DNA is CDR3 alone, 48 bases in frame from the first base. Study-level results and caveats: Because HLA typing was missing for some donors at each locus, association tests included only the typed subset. Because counts were too low, roughly 16 rarely observed V segments, including chromosome 9 orphons, were left out of the earlier analysis of approximately 500 of the donors. Correlated functional status among segregating V segments might be attributable to linkage disequilibrium, but an unknown experimental factor could not be ruled out. A later analysis found that HLA-associated TCR beta chains were more clonally expanded and had lower generation probabilities than equally common non-associated chains. Most TCR sequences were observed very rarely across donors, whereas some public TCRs were present in many individuals. A later genetic analysis reported fewer N-insertions in productive TCRs among donors in an Asian-associated ancestry cluster than the roughly 620-donor mean. A later analysis found that TCR association rates varied across HLA loci, with DRB1 alleles showing the most associated TCRs and HLA-C alleles the fewest. In vitro tests confirmed that a few of the cytomegalovirus-associated TCR beta chains recognize cytomegalovirus antigens. Some IMGT-functional V segments, including TRBV6-2 and TRBV6-3, could not be told apart with the 87-base-pair reads, so those segments were excluded. When HLA alleles, especially DR and DQ, strongly co-occurred, attributing TCR associations to individual alleles was difficult. Only TCR beta chains were sequenced in this cohort, and the absence of alpha or paired-chain data limited detectable features. In an earlier analysis of 587 of the donors, most TCR beta V segments appeared in productive rearrangements about 87% or about 30% of the time, broadly matching IMGT annotations. At a false discovery rate of 0.05, a later analysis linked fewer than 20,000 TCR beta sequences to specific HLA alleles. A later analysis reported that several top co-occurrence clusters appeared linked to parvovirus B19, influenza, CMV and Epstein-Barr virus. Most CMV-associated TCR beta chains appeared to be HLA-restricted in a later analysis, and the HLA associations seemed to be driven largely by CMV exposure. It was suggested by the authors that the approach could potentially be generalized to other disease states and immunological phenotypes. A later genetic analysis associated a missense DCLRE1C variant with V-gene and J-gene trimming of TCR beta chains, and an independent cohort replicated the association. CMV serostatus was the only immune exposure information available for the cohort. Sequencing depth was assumed to be roughly uniform across donors in the presence/absence analyses, though that assumption may not hold. The classifier was reported to diagnose cytomegalovirus status with high specificity and sensitivity in both the original cohort and the validation cohort. A total of 164 TCR beta chains were listed by the study as associated with cytomegalovirus. A further reported finding was that TCR beta sequences accurately predicted the HLA-A and HLA-B alleles for most subjects in the first cohort. A group of highly shared sequence variants was considered likely to be a technical artifact of the sequencing pipeline.

The chain employs TRBV11-2 and TRBJ1-1; no D gene can be assigned with confidence. Sequencing was carried out using PBMCs. The receptor comes from a woman aged 25 to 45 in good health and CMV-seronegative. The bases read TGTGCCAGCAGCTTAAGGAGGGCTGGTTTGAACACTGAAGCTTTCTTT. This encodes CASSLRRAGLNTEAFF.